One and the same sample provided the 16 T cell receptor beta chains below, sequenced in a study of blood T cell repertoires in COVID-19. The protocol was immunoSEQ multiplex PCR, while the TCRdb copy is restricted to in-frame clones and leaves out a portion. The table records about 100,000 clones, almost 90% of them present only once. Specimen: peripheral blood. Receptors originate from a human donor in a cohort sampled during active COVID-19.

The V call is TRBV15, the J call TRBJ2-3; 7 bases are a match to TRBD2. Looked up from germline, CDR1 is LNHNV and CDR2 is YYDKDF (reference sequence). The CDR3 runs to 14 residues. With 1 base clipped from V and 5 bases from J, the junction kept 3 bases outside the gene matches. CDR3 in amino acids: CATSRGGSVDTQYF. CDR3 sequence (DNA): TGTGCCACCAGCAGAGGCGGGAGCGTAGATACGCAGTATTTT.

CDR3 coding DNA: TGTGCCAGCAGTTCCCCGGGACAGGGGCATTCACCCCTCCACTTT. It is translated as CASSSPGQGHSPLHF. This sequence joins TRBV6-5 and TRBJ1-6; 10 bases map to TRBD1. The CDR3 totals 15 residues. Germline V gene sequence: CDR1 MNHEY, CDR2 SVGAGI. The V and J ends lost 4 bases and 8 bases, in that order; junction bases with no gene match: 5.

The chain is built from TRBV6-5 and TRBJ1-6, with TRBD1 matching over 11 bases. CDR3 length: 14 residues. V dropped 6 bases and J dropped 9; count of bases not matched to a gene: 4. Germline CDR1 and CDR2: MNHEY and SVGAGI. In DNA form, the CDR3 reads TGTGCCAGCAGCCCCGGACAGGGGGCTTCACCCCTCCACTTT. It is translated as CASSPGQGASPLHF.

The chain combines TRBV18 with TRBJ2-3; 8 bases map to TRBD2. The CDR3 has 15 residues. The trim removed 4 bases at V and 2 bases at J, leaving 5 bases unmatched. Germline loops: CDR1 KGHSH, CDR2 LQKENI. CDR3 loop: CASSRIAGSTDTQYF. CDR3 in DNA: TGTGCCAGCTCACGCATAGCGGGGTCCACAGATACGCAGTATTTT.

The chain joins TRBV9 to TRBJ2-3, with D possibly TRBD2 on 5 matching bases. The germline V gene encodes CDR1 SGDLS and CDR2 YYNGEE. The CDR3 covers 13 residues. Trimming cost V 5 bases and J 3 bases, with 10 bases left between them. This chain's CDR3 is CASSRRPTDTQYF. CDR3 bases: TGTGCCAGCAGTCGGAGGCCAACAGATACGCAGTATTTT.

The chain couples TRBV11-3 to TRBJ1-5, with TRBD1 matching 8 bases. The CDR3 covers 12 residues. In germline, CDR1 is SGHNT, CDR2 YENEEA. V lost 7 bases and J lost 6; bases outside the gene matches: 2. CDR3 DNA sequence: TGTGCCAGCACCACAGGGGGTCAGCCCCAGCATTTT. Protein product: CASTTGGQPQHF.

This chain uses TRBV7-6 with TRBJ2-3, with a weak D call TRBD2 (6 bases). In germline, CDR1 is SGHVS, CDR2 FNYEAQ. There are 17 residues in the CDR3. Trimming took 2 bases from V and 5 from J, leaving 20 bases between them. DNA for the CDR3: TGTGCCAGCAGCTTAAGAGGCGGAGGGAGCGTGGGAGATACGCAGTATTTT. It is translated as CASSLRGGGSVGDTQYF.

The chain recombines TRBV18 with TRBJ2-4, with D perhaps matching TRBD1 (5 bases). This CDR3 has 15 residues. The V end lost 3 bases, the J end lost 7 bases, and 16 bases lay between the germline ends. Per germline, CDR1 KGHSH and CDR2 LQKENI. The CDR3 nucleotides are TGTGCCAGCTCACCGTTGACAGTGGGGCTCAACATTCAGTACTTC. It yields the protein CASSPLTVGLNIQYF.

A few counts support this clone. CDR3 region: CAWSETGAGNTIYF. The DNA of the CDR3 is TGTGCCTGGAGTGAGACAGGGGCTGGAAACACCATATATTTT. The V and J genes are TRBV30 and TRBJ1-3; TRBD1 agrees at 8 bases. With 1 base clipped from V and 2 bases from J, the junction kept 1 base outside the gene matches. The CDR3 sequence is 14 residues long. In germline, CDR1 is GTSNPN, CDR2 SVGIG (reference sequence).

V usage is TRBV2 and J usage is TRBJ2-2; TRBD1 is a possible D gene (5 bases). Trimming cost V 7 bases and J 1 base, with 10 bases left between them. The CDR3 contains 14 residues. The germline V gene encodes CDR1 SNHLY and CDR2 FYNNEI. CDR3 in DNA: TGTGCCAGCACCCAAGGGGAGAACACCGGGGAGCTGTTTTTT. Translated, it gives CASTQGENTGELFF.

The V call is TRBV18, the J call TRBJ1-4, with 7 bases lining up with TRBD1. V was clipped by 6 bases and J by 11 bases; unmatched bases: 12. The CDR3 has 14 residues. The V gene's germline CDR1 is KGHSH and CDR2 LQKENI. The CDR3 region has the DNA TGTGCCAGCTCTCCAGCTCGCGACAGGGCGAAACTGTTTTTT. Translated: CASSPARDRAKLFF.

The chain combines TRBV11-2 with TRBJ2-2, with TRBD2 matching 13 bases. Germline trimming cut 3 bases from V and 6 bases from J; bases unmatched to any gene: 7. CDR1 SGHAT and CDR2 FQNNGV come from the germline V gene. The CDR3 runs 17 residues. CDR3 DNA: TGTGCCAGCAGCTTTTTCGGACTAGCGGGAGCCCCCGGGGAGCTGTTTTTT. Its protein product is CASSFFGLAGAPGELFF.

This rearrangement joins TRBV4-3 to TRBJ1-1, with 9 bases matching TRBD1. The CDR3 runs 20 residues. The V gene end was trimmed by 0 bases and the J gene end by 0 bases; junction bases not matched to a gene: 14. In germline, CDR1 is LGHNA, CDR2 YSLEER. In DNA form, the CDR3 reads TGCGCCAGCAGCCAAGATGCAGGGACAGGGCTACTGCTGCTGAACACTGAAGCTTTCTTT. Translated: CASSQDAGTGLLLLNTEAFF.

J is TRBJ1-1 and V is TRBV6-2 or TRBV6-3; 8 bases match TRBD1. Germline V lookup: CDR1 MNHEY, CDR2 SVGEGT. The CDR3 spans 14 residues. With V trimmed by 4 bases and J by 5 bases, 6 bases remained unmatched. This CDR3 is CASSSRGRGTEAFF. The CDR3 coding sequence is TGTGCCAGCAGTTCCAGGGGGCGCGGGACTGAAGCTTTCTTT.

The chain recombines TRBV11-2 with TRBJ2-7; D might be TRBD2 (5 bases). V was cut by 2 bases and J by 7 bases, with 15 bases left in between. CDR1 is SGHAT, CDR2 FQNNGV, per germline. The CDR3 spans 14 residues. As DNA, the CDR3 is TGTGCCAGCAGCTTAAGCAGGCTGAGGGAGGAGCAGTACTTC. Amino acid sequence: CASSLSRLREEQYF.

This clone was detected once. V and J are TRBV7-8 and TRBJ2-7; 9 bases agree with TRBD2. The CDR3 loop spans 17 amino acids. CDR1 SGHVS and CDR2 FQNEAQ come from the germline V gene. With V trimmed by 5 bases and J by 5 bases, 16 bases remained unmatched. The CDR3 DNA follows: TGTGCCAGCAGCGGTAGCGGGGGTACGTTAAAGGGGAACGAGCAGTACTTC. Residues: CASSGSGGTLKGNEQYF.